Sequencing of this TCR beta chain was carried out in a study of beta chain features in type 1 diabetes. Study at large: The patients were much like the healthy donors in age, gender and cell yields. Study-wide points: Patients with Type 1 diabetes showed moderately but significantly shorter TCRB CDR3s in all four CD4+ subsets.

Trimming stripped 8 bases from V and 1 base from J, with 14 bases between. CDR3 length: 14 residues. Germline V gives CDR1 MNHEY, CDR2 SVGAGI. Turning to this clone: The antigen is undetermined.

It was via CD45RO/CCR7/CD25/CD127/CD95/CD27 that CD4+ naive, central memory, regulatory and stem cell-like memory cells were sorted. Of the isolated RNA, all was reverse transcribed, and so the sequenced material was expressed TCRB transcripts. Profiling relied on immunoSEQ multiplex PCR, and the TCRdb table lists in-frame clones only, not all of them. The repertoire has more than 300,000 clones, approximately 10% of them found once; the top ten carry about 1%. The material sequenced was central memory CD4+ T cells from blood. The genes are TRBV6-5 and TRBJ1-2, with a possible D match to TRBD1 (5 bases). The sequence was obtained from a man in his thirties or forties with type 1 diabetes. The CDR3 DNA sequence: TGTGCCAGCGGAGGGGCGACATTTAACTATGGCTACACCTTC. Its protein product is CASGGATFNYGYTF.